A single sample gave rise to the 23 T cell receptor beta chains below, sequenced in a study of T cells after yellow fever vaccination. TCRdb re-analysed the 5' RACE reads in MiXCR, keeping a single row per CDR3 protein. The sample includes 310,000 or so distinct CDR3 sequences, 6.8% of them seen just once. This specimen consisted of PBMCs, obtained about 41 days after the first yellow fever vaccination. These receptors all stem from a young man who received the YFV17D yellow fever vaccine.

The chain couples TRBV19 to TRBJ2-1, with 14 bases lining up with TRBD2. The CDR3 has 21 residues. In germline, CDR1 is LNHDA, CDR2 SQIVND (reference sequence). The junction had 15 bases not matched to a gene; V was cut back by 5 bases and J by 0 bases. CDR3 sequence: CASSPGLAGGMIHHSYNEQFF. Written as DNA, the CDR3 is TGTGCCAGTAGTCCAGGACTAGCGGGGGGCATGATACATCACTCCTACAATGAGCAGTTCTTC.

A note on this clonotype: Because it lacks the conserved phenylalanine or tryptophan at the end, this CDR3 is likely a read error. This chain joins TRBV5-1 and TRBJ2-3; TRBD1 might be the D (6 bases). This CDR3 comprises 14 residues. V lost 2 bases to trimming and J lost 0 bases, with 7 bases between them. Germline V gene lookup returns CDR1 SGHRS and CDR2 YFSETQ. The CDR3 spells CASSFDRSTDTQYS. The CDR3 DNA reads TGCGCCAGCAGCTTTGACAGGAGCACAGATACGCAGTATTCT.

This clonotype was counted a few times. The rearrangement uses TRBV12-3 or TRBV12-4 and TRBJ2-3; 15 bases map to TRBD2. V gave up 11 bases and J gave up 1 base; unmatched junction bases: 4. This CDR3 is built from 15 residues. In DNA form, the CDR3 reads TGTGCCGGGACTAGCGGGGGGCTTGGCACAGATACGCAGTATTTT. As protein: CAGTSGGLGTDTQYF.

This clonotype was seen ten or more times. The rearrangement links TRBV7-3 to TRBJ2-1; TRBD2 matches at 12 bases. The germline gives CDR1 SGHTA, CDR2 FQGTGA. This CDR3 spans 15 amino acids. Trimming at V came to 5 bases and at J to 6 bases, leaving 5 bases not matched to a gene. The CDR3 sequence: CASSLLAGGGNEQFF. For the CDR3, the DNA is TGTGCCAGCAGCCTCCTAGCGGGGGGGGGCAATGAGCAGTTCTTC.

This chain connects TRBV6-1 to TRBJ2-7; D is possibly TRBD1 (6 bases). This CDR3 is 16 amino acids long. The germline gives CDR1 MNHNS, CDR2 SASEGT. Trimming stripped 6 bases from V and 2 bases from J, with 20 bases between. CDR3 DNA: TGTGCCAGCAGCTCCTTCGGGAACAGGGACCCCTACGAGCAGTACTTC. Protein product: CASSSFGNRDPYEQYF.

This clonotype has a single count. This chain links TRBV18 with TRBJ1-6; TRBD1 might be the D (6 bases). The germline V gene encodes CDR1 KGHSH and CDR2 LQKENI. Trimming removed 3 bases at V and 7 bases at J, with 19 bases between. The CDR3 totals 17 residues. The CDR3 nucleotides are TGTGCCAGCTCACCCCCCTCCGGGGGCCCCTTCAATTCACCCCTCCACTTT. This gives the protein CASSPPSGGPFNSPLHF.

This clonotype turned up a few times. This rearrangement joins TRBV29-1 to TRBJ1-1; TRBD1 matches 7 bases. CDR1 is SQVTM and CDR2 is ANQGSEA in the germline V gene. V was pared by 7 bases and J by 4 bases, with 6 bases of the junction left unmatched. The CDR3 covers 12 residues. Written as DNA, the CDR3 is TGCAGCGCTAGAGACAGGGCCACTGAAGCTTTCTTT. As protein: CSARDRATEAFF.

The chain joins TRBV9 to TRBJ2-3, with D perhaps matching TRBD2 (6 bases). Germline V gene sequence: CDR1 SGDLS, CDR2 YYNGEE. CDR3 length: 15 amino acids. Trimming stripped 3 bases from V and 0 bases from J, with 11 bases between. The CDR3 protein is CASSGSGSSTDTQYF. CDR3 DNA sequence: TGTGCCAGCAGCGGTAGCGGATCTAGCACAGATACGCAGTATTTT. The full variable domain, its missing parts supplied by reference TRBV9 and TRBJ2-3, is DSGVTQTPKHLITATGQRVTLRCSPRSGDLSVYWYQQSLDQGLQFLIQYYNGEERAKGNILERFSAQQFPDLHSELNLSSLELGDSALYFCASSGSGSSTDTQYFGPGTRLTVL.

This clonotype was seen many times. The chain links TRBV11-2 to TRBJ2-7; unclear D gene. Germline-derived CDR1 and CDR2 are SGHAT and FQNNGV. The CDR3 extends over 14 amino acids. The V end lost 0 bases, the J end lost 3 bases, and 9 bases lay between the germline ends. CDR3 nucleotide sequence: TGTGCCAGCAGCTTAGAAGTCCTGATCTACGAGCAGTACGTC. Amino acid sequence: CASSLEVLIYEQYV.

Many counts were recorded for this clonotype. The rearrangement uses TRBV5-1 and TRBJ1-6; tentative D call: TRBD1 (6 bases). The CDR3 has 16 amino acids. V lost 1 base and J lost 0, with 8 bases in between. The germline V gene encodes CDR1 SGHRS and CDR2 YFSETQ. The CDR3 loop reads CASSLTGSSYNSPLHF. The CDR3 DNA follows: TGCGCCAGCAGCTTGACAGGGAGCTCCTATAATTCACCCCTCCACTTT.

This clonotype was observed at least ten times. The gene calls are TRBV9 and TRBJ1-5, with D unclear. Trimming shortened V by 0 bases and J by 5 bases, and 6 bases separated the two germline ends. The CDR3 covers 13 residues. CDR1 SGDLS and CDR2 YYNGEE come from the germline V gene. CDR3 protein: CASSVGADQPQHF. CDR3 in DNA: TGTGCCAGCAGCGTAGGTGCGGATCAGCCCCAGCATTTT.

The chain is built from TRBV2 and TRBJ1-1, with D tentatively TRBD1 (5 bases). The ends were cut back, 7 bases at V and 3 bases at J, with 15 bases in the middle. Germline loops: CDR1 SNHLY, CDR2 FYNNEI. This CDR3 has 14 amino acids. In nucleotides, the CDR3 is TGTGCCAGCACTGCGGACACCCCGGACACTGAAGCTTTCTTT. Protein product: CASTADTPDTEAFF.

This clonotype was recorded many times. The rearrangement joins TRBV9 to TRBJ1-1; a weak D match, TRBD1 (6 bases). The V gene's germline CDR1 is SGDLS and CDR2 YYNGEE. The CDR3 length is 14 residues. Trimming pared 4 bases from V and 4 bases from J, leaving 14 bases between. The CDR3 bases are TGTGCCAGCAGCTTCCAGGGGAGGGGCACTGAAGCTTTCTTT. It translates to CASSFQGRGTEAFF.

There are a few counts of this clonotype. CDR3 in DNA: TGTGCCAGCAGCCAGGCAGCGTTTAACTATGGCTACACCTTC. Protein: CASSQAAFNYGYTF. This chain links TRBV14 with TRBJ1-2; no definite D call. This CDR3 is 14 amino acids long. V was cut by 3 bases and J by 1 base, with 9 bases left in between. The germline gives CDR1 SGHDN, CDR2 FVKESK.

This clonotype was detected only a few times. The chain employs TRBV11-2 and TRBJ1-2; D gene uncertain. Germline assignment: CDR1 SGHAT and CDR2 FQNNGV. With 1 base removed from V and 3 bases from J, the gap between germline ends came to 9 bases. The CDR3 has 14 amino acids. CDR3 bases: TGTGCCAGCAGCTTAGTACAGCAAGACTATGGCTACACCTTC. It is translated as CASSLVQQDYGYTF.

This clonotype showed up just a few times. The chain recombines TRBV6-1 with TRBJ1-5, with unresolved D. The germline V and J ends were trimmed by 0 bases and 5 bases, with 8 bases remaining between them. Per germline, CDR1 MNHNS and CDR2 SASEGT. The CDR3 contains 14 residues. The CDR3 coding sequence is TGTGCCAGCAGTGAAGCGGGCAGTTATCAGCCCCAGCATTTT. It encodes CASSEAGSYQPQHF.

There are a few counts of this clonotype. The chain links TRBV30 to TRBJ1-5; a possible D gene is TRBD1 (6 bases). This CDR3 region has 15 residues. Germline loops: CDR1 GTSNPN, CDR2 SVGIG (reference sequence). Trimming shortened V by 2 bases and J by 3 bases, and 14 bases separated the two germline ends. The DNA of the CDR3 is TGTGCCTGGAGTTGGGGGGCAGGACTCAATCAGCCCCAGCATTTT. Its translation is CAWSWGAGLNQPQHF.

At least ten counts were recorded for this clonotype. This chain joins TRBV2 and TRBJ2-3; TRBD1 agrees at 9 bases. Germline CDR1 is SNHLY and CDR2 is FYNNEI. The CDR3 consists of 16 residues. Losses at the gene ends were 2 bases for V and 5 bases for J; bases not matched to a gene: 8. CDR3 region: CASSELGRGQGDTQYF. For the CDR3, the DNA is TGTGCCAGCAGTGAATTGGGCAGGGGACAGGGAGATACGCAGTATTTT.

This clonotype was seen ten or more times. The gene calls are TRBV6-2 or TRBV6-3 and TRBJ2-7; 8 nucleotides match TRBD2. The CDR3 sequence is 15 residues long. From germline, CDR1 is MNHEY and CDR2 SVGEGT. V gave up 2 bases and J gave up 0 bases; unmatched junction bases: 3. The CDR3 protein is CASSYAGGLSYEQYV. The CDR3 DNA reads TGTGCCAGCAGTTACGCGGGGGGACTCTCCTACGAGCAGTACGTC.

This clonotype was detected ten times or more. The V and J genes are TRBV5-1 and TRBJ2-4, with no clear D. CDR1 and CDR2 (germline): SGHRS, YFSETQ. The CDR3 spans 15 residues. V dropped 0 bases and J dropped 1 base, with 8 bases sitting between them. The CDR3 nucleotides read TGCGCCAGCAGCTTGGACTCCCCCGCCAAAAACATTCAGTACTTC. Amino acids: CASSLDSPAKNIQYF. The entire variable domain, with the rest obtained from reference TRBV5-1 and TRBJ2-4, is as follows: KAGVTQTPRYLIKTRGQQVTLSCSPISGHRSVSWYQQTPGQGLQFLFEYFSETQRNKGNFPGRFSGRQFSNSRSEMNVSTLELGDSALYLCASSLDSPAKNIQYFGAGTRLSVL.

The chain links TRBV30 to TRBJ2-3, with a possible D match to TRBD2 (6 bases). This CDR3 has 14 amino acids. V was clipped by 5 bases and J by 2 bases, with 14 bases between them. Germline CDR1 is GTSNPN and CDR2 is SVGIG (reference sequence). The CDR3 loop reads CAWVAGRHTDTQYF. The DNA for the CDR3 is TGTGCCTGGGTCGCGGGGCGGCACACAGATACGCAGTATTTT.

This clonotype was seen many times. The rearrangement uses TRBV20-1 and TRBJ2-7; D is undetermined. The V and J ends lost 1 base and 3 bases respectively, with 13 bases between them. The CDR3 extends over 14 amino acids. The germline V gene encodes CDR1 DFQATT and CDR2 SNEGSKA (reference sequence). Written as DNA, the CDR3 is TGCAGTGCTAGAGGGCCCCAGACAAACTACGAGCAGTACGTC. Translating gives CSARGPQTNYEQYV.

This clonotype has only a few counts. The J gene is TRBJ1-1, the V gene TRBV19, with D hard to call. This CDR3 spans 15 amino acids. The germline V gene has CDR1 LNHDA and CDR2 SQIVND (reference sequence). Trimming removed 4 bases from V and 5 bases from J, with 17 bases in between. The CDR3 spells CASSTPRKGWTEAFF. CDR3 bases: TGTGCCAGTAGTACGCCTCGTAAGGGATGGACTGAAGCTTTCTTT.